The clone carrying this T cell receptor beta chain came up once. Its antigen is currently unknown. The data are from a study of CD4 T cells in relation to SARS-CoV-2 and coronaviruses. Study overall: TCR beta CDR3s were sequenced after 10-day antigen culture of PBMCs. The negative reference was HIV-1 Nef peptide pool or peptide-free culture.

Libraries were prepared by immunoSEQ multiplex PCR; TCRdb keeps only in-frame clonotypes and omits some of them. The data show 15,000 to 25,000 clones, with 77% seen just once and around 25% held by the top ten. The unexposed donors gave CD4+ T cells in about 2011-2018, prior to COVID-19. Isolation of CD4+ T cells took place after about 9 days in culture. Cells permitting, SARS-CoV-2 S/N and four cold-coronavirus spikes were tested on unexposed-donor CD4+ T cells. This CDR3 is built from 14 residues. V was pared by 4 bases and J by 6 bases, with 8 bases of the junction left unmatched. The germline V gene has CDR1 SGHRS and CDR2 YFSETQ.

V gene TRBV5-1 combines with J gene TRBJ1-2, with TRBD1 matching 8 bases. Sequencing was carried out using CD4+ T cells from PBMCs, cultured in vitro. The origin of this receptor is a human donor in good health. CDR3 residues: CASSPGTGSNGYTF. DNA of the CDR3: TGCGCCAGCAGCCCCGGGACAGGTTCCAATGGCTACACCTTC.